The present entry profiles one T cell receptor beta chain with its context. This CDR3 has 16 amino acids. V shed 5 bases and J 4 bases; nucleotides not matched to a gene: 5. Germline V CDR1 and CDR2: LGHNA, YSLEER. This specimen comes from a study of cytomegalovirus exposure and HLA in healthy donors. It was with 60 Vbeta and 13 Jbeta primers that the PCR ran. The protocol was immunoSEQ multiplex PCR, while the TCRdb copy is restricted to in-frame clones and leaves out a portion. The sample includes about 19,000 clones, around 80% of them seen just once. Sequencing was carried out using PBMCs. The clonotype comes from a human donor in good health. V gene TRBV4-3 combines with J gene TRBJ2-2; 12 nucleotides match TRBD2. For the CDR3, the DNA is TGCGCCAGCAGCGAGACTAGCGGGGGACTCACCGGGGAGCTGTTTTTT. This codes for CASSETSGGLTGELFF.